Following are 2 T cell receptor beta chains from one sample sequenced in a study of blood T cell repertoires in COVID-19. Generated by immunoSEQ multiplex PCR, the TCRdb table keeps only in-frame clones and is missing some. The data show about 160,000 clones, approximately 86% seen once. The sample comprised peripheral blood. These receptors originate from a woman aged 40-49 years with COVID-19, enrolled during active disease.

J is TRBJ2-2 and V is TRBV7-9; 8 positions match TRBD1. This CDR3 has 17 amino acids. V shed 4 bases and J 0 bases; nucleotides not matched to a gene: 7. The germline V gene has CDR1 SEHNR and CDR2 FQNEAQ (reference sequence). For the CDR3, the DNA is TGTGCCAGCAGCTCCCCTCAGGGGGCTACGAACACCGGGGAGCTGTTTTTT. This translates into CASSSPQGATNTGELFF. Together with reference TRBV7-9 and TRBJ2-2, the CDR3 gives the full variable domain: DTGVSQNPRHKITKRGQNVTFRCDPISEHNRLYWYRQTLGQGPEFLTYFQNEAQLEKSRLLSDRFSAERPKGSFSTLEIQRTEQGDSAMYLCASSSPQGATNTGELFFGEGSRLTVL.

The chain joins TRBV24-1 to TRBJ2-3; D possibly corresponds to TRBD2 (5 bases). The CDR3 runs 14 residues. Germline-derived CDR1 and CDR2 are KGHDR and SFDVKD. V lost 5 bases and J 2 bases, leaving 10 bases between the germline ends. CDR3 coding DNA: TGTGCCACCAGTGGTAACGGGGACACAGATACGCAGTATTTT. Translated: CATSGNGDTDTQYF.